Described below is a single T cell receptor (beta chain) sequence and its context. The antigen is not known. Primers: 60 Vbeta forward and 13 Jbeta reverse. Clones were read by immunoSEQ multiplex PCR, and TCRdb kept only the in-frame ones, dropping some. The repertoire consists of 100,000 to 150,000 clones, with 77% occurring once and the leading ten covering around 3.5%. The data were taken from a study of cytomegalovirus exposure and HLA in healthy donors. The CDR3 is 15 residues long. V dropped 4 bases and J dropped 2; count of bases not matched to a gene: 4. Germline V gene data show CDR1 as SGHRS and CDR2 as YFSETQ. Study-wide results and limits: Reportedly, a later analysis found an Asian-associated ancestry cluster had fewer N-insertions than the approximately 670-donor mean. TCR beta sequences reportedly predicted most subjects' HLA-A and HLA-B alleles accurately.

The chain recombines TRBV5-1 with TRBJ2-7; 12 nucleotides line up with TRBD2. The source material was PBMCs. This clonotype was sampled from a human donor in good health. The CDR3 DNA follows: TGCGCCAGCAGCATAGCTAGCGGGAGGGCCTACGAGCAGTACTTC. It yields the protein CASSIASGRAYEQYF.